This entry lists 13 T cell receptor beta chains sequenced from one sample in a study of T-cell reconstitution after alpha-beta-depleted transplantation in children. Using unique molecular identifiers, the investigators prepared the TCRbeta library. TCRdb re-derived calls from the PCR reads in MiXCR, one entry per CDR3 protein. The table lists about 510,000 distinct CDR3 sequences, roughly 10% of them singletons. The input for sequencing was PBMCs, mostly from graft donor cells, taken 180 days after TCRalphabeta/CD19-depleted stem cell transplant. The origin of the receptors is a female patient aged 2-10 years who had a stem cell transplant for aplastic anemia, so the T cells may come from the graft donor.

V and J are TRBV7-8 and TRBJ2-1, with TRBD2 identical over 10 bases. Germline V gene lookup returns CDR1 SGHVS and CDR2 FQNEAQ. With V trimmed by 5 bases and J by 0 bases, 10 bases remained unmatched. The CDR3 has 18 amino acids. The CDR3 protein is CASSDGLAVLSSYNEQFF. CDR3 in DNA: TGTGCCAGCAGCGACGGACTAGCGGTCCTGAGCTCCTACAATGAGCAGTTCTTC.

This clonotype was observed a few times. The chain is built from TRBV5-1 and TRBJ2-7; 8 bases line up with TRBD1. CDR3 length: 13 amino acids. The germline CDR1 and CDR2 sequences are SGHRS and YFSETQ. After removal of 4 bases from V and 3 bases from J, the junction contained 3 bases not matched to a gene. This CDR3 is CASSKTGDYEQYV. In DNA, the CDR3 is TGCGCCAGCAGCAAGACAGGGGACTACGAGCAGTACGTC.

The rearrangement joins TRBV28 to TRBJ2-2; 8 positions agree with TRBD1. Trimming took 5 bases from V and 5 from J; bases not matched to a gene: 10. The CDR3 runs to 16 residues. Germline V gene data show CDR1 as MDHEN and CDR2 as SYDVKM. The CDR3 loop is CASSLRGRKGTGELFF. The CDR3 region has the DNA TGTGCCAGCAGTCTCAGGGGGCGCAAGGGTACCGGGGAGCTGTTTTTT.

This clonotype was observed many times. The V and J genes are TRBV3-1 and TRBJ2-3; TRBD2 matches 13 bases. Germline V gene sequence: CDR1 LGHDT, CDR2 YNNKEL (reference sequence). The V gene end was trimmed by 4 bases and the J gene end by 2 bases; junction bases not matched to a gene: 6. This CDR3 region has 17 residues. The CDR3 DNA reads TGTGCCAGCAGCCTTCGGACTAGCGGGAGAGTCACAGATACGCAGTATTTT. Amino acid sequence: CASSLRTSGRVTDTQYF.

J is TRBJ2-1 and V is TRBV28, with TRBD2 identical over 9 bases. Unmatched junction bases numbered 13, after V lost 3 bases and J lost 4 bases. Germline V gene lookup returns CDR1 MDHEN and CDR2 SYDVKM. The CDR3 loop spans 18 amino acids. CDR3 in DNA: TGTGCCAGCAGTTTCCCACCGGGTAGCGGGAGACGGTACAATGAGCAGTTCTTC. It is translated as CASSFPPGSGRRYNEQFF.

This chain joins TRBV28 and TRBJ1-2, with 12 bases that match TRBD1. CDR1 is MDHEN, CDR2 SYDVKM, per germline. CDR3 length: 16 residues. V lost 4 bases, J lost 3 bases, and 6 bases stayed unmatched. The CDR3 is CASSSGQGAIYYGYTF. The CDR3 coding sequence is TGTGCCAGCAGTTCGGGACAGGGGGCTATTTACTATGGCTACACCTTC.

CDR3 nucleotides: TGCAGTGTATCGGCGGGCGTTAACTATGGCTACACCTTC. It yields the protein CSVSAGVNYGYTF. The gene calls are TRBV20-1 and TRBJ1-2; unclear D gene. The germline CDR1 and CDR2 sequences are DFQATT and SNEGSKA (reference sequence). The V end was cut by 7 bases, the J end by 1 base, with 13 bases between. CDR3 length equals 13 residues.

The chain couples TRBV7-2 to TRBJ2-3, with D perhaps TRBD2 (6 bases). There are 12 residues in the CDR3. Trimming removed 4 bases at V and 10 bases at J, with 12 bases between. Germline CDR1 and CDR2: SGHTA and FQGNSA. The CDR3 DNA sequence: TGTGCCAGCAGCTCACTAGCTATTGCGCAGTATTTT. It specifies CASSSLAIAQYF.

This clonotype was recorded a few times. CDR3 bases: TGTGCCAGCAGAACACGAAACACTGAAGCTTTCTTT. Translating it yields CASRTRNTEAFF. The chain carries TRBV25-1 and TRBJ1-1; D call uncertain. CDR1 and CDR2 (germline): MGHDK, SYGVNS. The CDR3 is made up of 12 amino acids. The V end lost 6 bases, the J end lost 2 bases, and 7 bases lay between the germline ends.

This clonotype appeared a few times. V gene TRBV7-3 combines with J gene TRBJ1-1; unclear D gene. This CDR3 has 13 amino acids. Germline V lookup: CDR1 SGHTA, CDR2 FQGTGA. Deletions cut 10 bases from V and 5 bases from J, with 17 bases between. CDR3: CATREQYGTEAFF. As DNA, the CDR3 is TGTGCCACCCGGGAGCAGTACGGAACTGAAGCTTTCTTT. The full variable domain, its missing parts supplied by reference TRBV7-3 and TRBJ1-1, is GAGVSQTPSNKVTEKGKYVELRCDPISGHTALYWYRQSLGQGPEFLIYFQGTGAADDSGLPNDRFFAVRPEGSVSTLKIQRTERGDSAVYLCATREQYGTEAFFGQGTRLTVV.

This clonotype was recorded a few times. The chain joins TRBV7-2 to TRBJ2-5; D remains unclear. The CDR3 length is 14 residues. Trimming removed 7 bases from V and 2 bases from J, with 14 bases in between. Germline V gene lookup returns CDR1 SGHTA and CDR2 FQGNSA. CDR3: CASTTLRGQETQYF. CDR3 DNA: TGTGCCAGCACGACTCTCAGAGGACAAGAGACCCAGTACTTC.

The chain links TRBV2 to TRBJ1-3; D gene ambiguous. CDR3 size: 16 residues. Germline-derived CDR1 and CDR2 are SNHLY and FYNNEI. Trimming removed 4 bases at V and 0 bases at J, with 13 bases between. In DNA form, the CDR3 reads TGTGCCAGCAGTGGGATCGCAGAGAGCTCTGGAAACACCATATATTTT. Residues: CASSGIAESSGNTIYF.

About this clonotype: A read error may explain this, as a much larger clone is one base away. The rearrangement joins TRBV12-3 or TRBV12-4 to TRBJ2-5, with 8 bases aligning to TRBD1. The CDR3 has 14 residues. J lost 5 bases, V lost 5 bases, and 7 bases had no gene match. The CDR3 reads CASSATGGHETQYF. DNA for the CDR3: TGTGCCAGCAGTGCTACAGGGGGTCACGAGACCCAGTACTTC.